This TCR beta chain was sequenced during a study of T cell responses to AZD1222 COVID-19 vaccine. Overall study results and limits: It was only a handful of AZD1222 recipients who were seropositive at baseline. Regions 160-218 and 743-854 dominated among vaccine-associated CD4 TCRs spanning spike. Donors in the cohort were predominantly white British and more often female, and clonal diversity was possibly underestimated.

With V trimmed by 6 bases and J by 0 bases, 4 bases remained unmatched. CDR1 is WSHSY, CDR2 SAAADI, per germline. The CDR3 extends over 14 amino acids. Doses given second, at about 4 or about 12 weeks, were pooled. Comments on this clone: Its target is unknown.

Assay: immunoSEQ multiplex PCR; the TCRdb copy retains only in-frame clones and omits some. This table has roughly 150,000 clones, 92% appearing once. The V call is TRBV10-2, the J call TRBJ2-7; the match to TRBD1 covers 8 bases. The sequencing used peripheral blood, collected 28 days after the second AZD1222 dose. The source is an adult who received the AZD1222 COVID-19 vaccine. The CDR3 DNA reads TGCGCCAGCAGCCAGGGACAGGACTCCTACGAGCAGTACTTC. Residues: CASSQGQDSYEQYF.